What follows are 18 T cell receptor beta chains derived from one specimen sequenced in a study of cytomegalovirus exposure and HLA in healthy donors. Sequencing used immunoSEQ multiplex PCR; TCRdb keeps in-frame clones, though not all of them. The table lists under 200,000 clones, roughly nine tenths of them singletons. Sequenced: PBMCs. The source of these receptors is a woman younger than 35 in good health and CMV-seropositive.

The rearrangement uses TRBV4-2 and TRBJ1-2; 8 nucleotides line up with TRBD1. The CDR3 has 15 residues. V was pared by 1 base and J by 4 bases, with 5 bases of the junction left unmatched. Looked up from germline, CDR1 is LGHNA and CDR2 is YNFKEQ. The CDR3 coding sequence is TGTGCCAGCAGCCAAGCGGGACAGGCCTTCTATGGCTACACCTTC. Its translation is CASSQAGQAFYGYTF.

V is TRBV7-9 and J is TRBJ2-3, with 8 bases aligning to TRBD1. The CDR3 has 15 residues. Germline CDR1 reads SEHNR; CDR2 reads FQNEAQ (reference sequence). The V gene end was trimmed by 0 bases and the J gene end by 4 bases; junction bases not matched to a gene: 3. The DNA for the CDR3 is TGTGCCAGCAGCTTAGCGGCAGGGGGCGCAGATACGCAGTATTTT. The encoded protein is CASSLAAGGADTQYF.

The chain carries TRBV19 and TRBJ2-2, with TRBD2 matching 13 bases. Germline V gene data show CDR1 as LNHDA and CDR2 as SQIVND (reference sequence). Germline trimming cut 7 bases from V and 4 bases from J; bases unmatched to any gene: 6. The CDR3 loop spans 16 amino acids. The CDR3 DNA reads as TGTGCCAGTAAGTGGACTAGCGGGAGCGGCACCGGGGAGCTGTTTTTT. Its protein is CASKWTSGSGTGELFF.

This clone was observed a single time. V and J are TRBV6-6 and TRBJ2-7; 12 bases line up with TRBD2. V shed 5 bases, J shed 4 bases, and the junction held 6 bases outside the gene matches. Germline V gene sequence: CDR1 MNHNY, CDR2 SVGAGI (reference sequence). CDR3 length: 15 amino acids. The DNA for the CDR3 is TGTGCCAGCAGTAACCCTAGCGGGGGGGCTTACGAGCAGTACTTC. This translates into CASSNPSGGAYEQYF.

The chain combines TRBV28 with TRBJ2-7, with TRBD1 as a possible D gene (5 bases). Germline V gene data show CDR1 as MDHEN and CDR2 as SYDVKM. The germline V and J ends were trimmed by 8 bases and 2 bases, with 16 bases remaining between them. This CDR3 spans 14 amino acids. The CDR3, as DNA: TGTGCCAGCGGGAAAAAGGGGCCCCCCTACGAGCAGTACTTC. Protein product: CASGKKGPPYEQYF. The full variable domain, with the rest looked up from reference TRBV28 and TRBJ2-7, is DVKVTQSSRYLVKRTGEKVFLECVQDMDHENMFWYRQDPGLGLRLIYFSYDVKMKEKGDIPEGYSVSREKKERFSLILESASTNQTSMYLCASGKKGPPYEQYFGPGTRLTVT.

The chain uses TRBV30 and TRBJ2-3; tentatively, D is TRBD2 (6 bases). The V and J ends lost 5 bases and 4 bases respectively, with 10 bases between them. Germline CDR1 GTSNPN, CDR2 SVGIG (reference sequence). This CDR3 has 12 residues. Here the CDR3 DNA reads TGTGCCTGGGGTTCGGGGGCAGATACGCAGTATTTT. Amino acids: CAWGSGADTQYF. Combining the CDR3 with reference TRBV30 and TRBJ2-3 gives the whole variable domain SQTIHQWPATLVQPVGSPLSLECTVEGTSNPNLYWYRQAAGRGLQLLFYSVGIGQISSEVPQNLSASRPQDRQFILSSKKLLLSDSGFYLCAWGSGADTQYFGPGTRLTVL.

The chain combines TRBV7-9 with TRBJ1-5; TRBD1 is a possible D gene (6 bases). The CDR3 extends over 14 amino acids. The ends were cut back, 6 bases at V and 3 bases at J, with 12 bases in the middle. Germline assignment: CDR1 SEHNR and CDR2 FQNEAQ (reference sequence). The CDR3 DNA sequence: TGTGCCAGCAGGTCGGACAGAGTCAATCAGCCCCAGCATTTT. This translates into CASRSDRVNQPQHF.

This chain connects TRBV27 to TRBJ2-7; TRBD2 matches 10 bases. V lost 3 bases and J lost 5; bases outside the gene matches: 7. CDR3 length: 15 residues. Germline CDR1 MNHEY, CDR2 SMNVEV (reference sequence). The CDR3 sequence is CASSFDLAGVNEQYF. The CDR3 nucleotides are TGTGCCAGCAGTTTCGATCTAGCGGGAGTTAACGAGCAGTACTTC.

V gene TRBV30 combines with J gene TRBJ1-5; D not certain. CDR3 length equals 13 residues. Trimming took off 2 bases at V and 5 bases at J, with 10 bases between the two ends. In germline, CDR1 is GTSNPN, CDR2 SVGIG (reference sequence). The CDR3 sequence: CAWSSGVDQPQHF. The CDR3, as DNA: TGTGCCTGGAGTTCCGGGGTGGATCAGCCCCAGCATTTT.

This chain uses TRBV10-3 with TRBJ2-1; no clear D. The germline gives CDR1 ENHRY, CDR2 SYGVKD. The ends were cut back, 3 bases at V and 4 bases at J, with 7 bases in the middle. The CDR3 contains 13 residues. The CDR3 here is CAISDSGYNEQFF. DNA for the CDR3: TGTGCCATCAGTGACTCGGGTTACAATGAGCAGTTCTTC.

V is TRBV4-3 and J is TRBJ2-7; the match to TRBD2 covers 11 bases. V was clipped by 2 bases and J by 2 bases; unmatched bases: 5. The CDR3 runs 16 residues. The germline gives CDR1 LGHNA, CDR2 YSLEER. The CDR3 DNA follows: TGCGCCAGCAGCCAATCCGGGACTAGCGGCACCTACGAGCAGTACTTC. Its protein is CASSQSGTSGTYEQYF.

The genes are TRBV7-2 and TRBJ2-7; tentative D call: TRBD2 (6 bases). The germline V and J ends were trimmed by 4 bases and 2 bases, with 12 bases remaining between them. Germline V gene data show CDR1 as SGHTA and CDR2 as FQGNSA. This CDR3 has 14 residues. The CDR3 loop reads CASSSSDSTYEQYF. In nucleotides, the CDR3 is TGTGCCAGCAGCTCTAGCGACTCGACCTACGAGCAGTACTTC.

The CDR3 region has the DNA TGTGCCAGCAGTTTGGGACAGTGGGGAAACACCATATATTTT. Its translation is CASSLGQWGNTIYF. The rearrangement uses TRBV28 and TRBJ1-3; 7 bases line up with TRBD1. Trimming took 3 bases from V and 4 from J; bases not matched to a gene: 3. This CDR3 is 14 amino acids long. Germline CDR1 and CDR2: MDHEN and SYDVKM. The complete variable domain, with remaining parts taken from reference TRBV28 and TRBJ1-3, reads DVKVTQSSRYLVKRTGEKVFLECVQDMDHENMFWYRQDPGLGLRLIYFSYDVKMKEKGDIPEGYSVSREKKERFSLILESASTNQTSMYLCASSLGQWGNTIYFGEGSWLTVV.

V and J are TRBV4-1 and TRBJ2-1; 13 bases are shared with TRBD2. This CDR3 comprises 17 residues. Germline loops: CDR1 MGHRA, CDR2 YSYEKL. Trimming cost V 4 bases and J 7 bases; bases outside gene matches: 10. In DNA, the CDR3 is TGCGCCAGCAGCCGGTCTCCAACTAGCGGGGGGGTGAATGAGCAGTTCTTC. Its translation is CASSRSPTSGGVNEQFF.

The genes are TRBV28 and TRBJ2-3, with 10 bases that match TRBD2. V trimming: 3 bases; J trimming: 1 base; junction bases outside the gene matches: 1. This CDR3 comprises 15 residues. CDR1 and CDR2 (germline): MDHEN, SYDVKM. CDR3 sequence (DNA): TGTGCCAGCAGTTTTCTAGCGGGAGGCACAGATACGCAGTATTTT. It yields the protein CASSFLAGGTDTQYF.

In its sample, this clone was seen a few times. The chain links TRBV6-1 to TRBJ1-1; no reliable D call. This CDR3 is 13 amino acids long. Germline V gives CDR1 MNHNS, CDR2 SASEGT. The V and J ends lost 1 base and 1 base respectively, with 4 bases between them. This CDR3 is CASSEVGNTEAFF. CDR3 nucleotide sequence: TGTGCCAGCAGTGAAGTCGGGAACACTGAAGCTTTCTTT.

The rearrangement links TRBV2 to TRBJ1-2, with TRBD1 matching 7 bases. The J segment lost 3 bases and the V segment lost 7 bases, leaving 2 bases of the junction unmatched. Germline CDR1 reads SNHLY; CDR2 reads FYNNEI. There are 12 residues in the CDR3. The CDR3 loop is CASKGADYGYTF. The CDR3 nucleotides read TGTGCCAGCAAGGGGGCAGACTATGGCTACACCTTC.

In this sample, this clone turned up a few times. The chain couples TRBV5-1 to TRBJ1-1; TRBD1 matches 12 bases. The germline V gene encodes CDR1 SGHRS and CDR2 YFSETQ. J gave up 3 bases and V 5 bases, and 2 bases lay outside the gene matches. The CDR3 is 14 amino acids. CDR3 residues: CASRGQGADTEAFF. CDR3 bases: TGCGCCAGCAGGGGACAGGGGGCGGACACTGAAGCTTTCTTT.